The text below deals with one T cell receptor (beta chain). Use of 60 Vbeta and 13 Jbeta primers characterized the PCR. Clones were read by immunoSEQ multiplex PCR, and TCRdb kept only the in-frame ones, dropping some. The table has fewer than 120,000 clones, just over 75% seen once. This sample was included in a study of cytomegalovirus exposure and HLA in healthy donors. On the study more broadly: Within an early data release were around 80 million unique TCRs drawn from HLA-typed donors.

The germline V gene encodes CDR1 SNHLY and CDR2 FYNNEI. This CDR3 spans 18 amino acids. V dropped 2 bases and J dropped 8; count of bases not matched to a gene: 10. The chain has TRBV2 and TRBJ2-1, with 15 nucleotides matching TRBD2. The clonotype originates from a man aged 25 to 40 in good health and CMV-seropositive. The sequenced sample consisted of PBMCs. DNA of the CDR3: TGTGCCAGCAGTGAACAGGAGGGACTAGCGGGGGGTGAGGATGAGCAGTTCTTC. It encodes CASSEQEGLAGGEDEQFF.